This TCR beta chain was retrieved from a study of beta chain features in type 1 diabetes (dated by TCRdb to the late 2010s). Turning to the overall study: No differences in mean age, gender distribution, total cell number or subset yield were found between patients and healthy donors. A total of under 140,000,000 sorted cells were examined across all samples, and the number of cells per subset was strongly correlated with RNA yield. The study compared the TCRB repertoires of sorted circulating CD4+ T cell subsets in recently diagnosed type 1 diabetes patients with those in matched healthy donors. Naive and central memory subsets were obtained from all 30 or so donors, but regulatory and stem cell-like memory subsets were isolated from only 8 patients and roughly 8 healthy donors.

The High Capacity cDNA Reverse Transcription Kit was used to reverse transcribe all of the isolated RNA, meaning that expressed TCRB transcripts were what got sequenced. Deep immunoSEQ sequencing was applied to naive, central memory and regulatory T cell samples, giving an average of about 3.8 million total reads per sample. Sorted cells were lysed in RLT buffer and RNA was extracted with DNase-treated RNeasy Micro or Mini kits, depending on cell number. To prevent cross-contamination, every cell subset was processed on its own, while patient and healthy donor samples were processed together. The immunoSEQ multiplex PCR was used to amplify TCRB sequences from cDNA, generating 87-bp fragments that spanned the CDR3 region. Amplicons were sequenced on the Illumina HiSeq platform. The paper's processing steps were these. PCR bias was corrected computationally using synthetic template baselines, and reads within Hamming distance 2 were collapsed, with unmergeable singletons discarded. Reads were aligned against IMGT so that V, D and J genes, CDR3 length and insertions or deletions at six rearrangement sites could be assigned. Within each subset, clonotype counts were normalized to sorted cell number, after which true diversity and Gini coefficients were computed with the tcR R package. Repertoire sharing was quantified using the overlap coefficient calculated on TCRB nucleotide sequences. Out-of-frame TCRB sequences from naive cells were analyzed as a proxy for the pre-selection repertoire. TCRdb's version of the immuneACCESS table is confined to in-frame rearrangements and falls short of the full clone set. An unresolved V gene accounts for under half of the shortfall where checked; the remainder is of unknown origin. The V and J calls and clone size are taken from that table; D and trimming were inferred from the DNA. Across this sample there are nearly 700,000 clones, with around 15% seen only once. The ten largest clonotypes hold approximately 0.022% of the sample.

Overall study results and their limits: PCR may preferentially amplify shorter templates, but because patient and control samples were amplified and corrected together, any resulting skew would affect both groups equally. Because cDNA was sequenced instead of genomic DNA, highly expressing activated cells could be over-represented, though the groups showed no difference in activation or CD3 levels. Patients with type 1 diabetes made fewer insertions and deleted more nucleotides at VDJ recombination sites, implying thymic rearrangement abnormalities. In all four CD4+ subsets, TCRB CDR3 length was moderately but significantly shorter in type 1 diabetes patients. Naive, central memory and regulatory TCRB repertoires appeared to be more similar among patients than among healthy donors. Only small numbers of individuals were included in the HLA sub-analyses, which left unresolved whether HLA type had any influence on TCRB rearrangement.

Regarding this clone: Its antigen target is currently unknown. Base qualities are not provided; no much larger clone lies one nucleotide away.

A single peripheral blood draw of about 116 mL on average was collected from each donor into heparinised tubes. A BD FACSAria II and a panel including CD45RO, CCR7, CD25, CD127, CD95 and CD27 were used to sort naive, central memory, regulatory and stem cell-like memory CD4+ T cells. Purity was above 95% for every sorted population. PBMCs were separated immediately by Lymphoprep density gradient centrifugation and were stained directly, without being cultured. So that batch effects would be minimized, each experiment stained and sorted samples in pairs, pairing one healthy donor with one patient. V ends up 0 bases short and J 8 bases short, with an unmatched junction base count of 12. The CDR3 has 16 amino acids, counting the end cysteine and phenylalanine. This entry keeps only the CDR3 DNA: 48 bases, framed from base 1. According to the germline V gene (reference sequence), CDR1 reads MNHNY and CDR2 reads SVGAGI.

Sequencing was done on a sample of naive CD4+ T cells from blood. According to the study, the label for this sample's cell subset or site signals: true naive CD4+ T cells. The chain couples TRBV6-6 to TRBJ1-1; a stretch of 7 junction bases matches TRBD1. This receptor was taken from a man aged 18 to 35 with type 1 diabetes. In nucleotide form, the sequence is TGTGCCAGCAGTTACTCACCCGAGACAGGGAGGCGCGAAGCTTTCTTT. Translation gives CASSYSPETGRREAFF.